The next 22 T cell receptor beta chains were all read from a single sample in a study of identical twins. TCRdb analysed the 5' RACE reads with MiXCR anew, one entry per CDR3 protein. The table lists fewer than 250,000 distinct CDR3 sequences, less than 10% of them singletons. The sample consisted of memory (CD45RO+) T cells sorted from blood. The receptor source for this set is a woman younger than 35 in good health.

This chain joins TRBV20-1 and TRBJ1-1; D is unclear. CDR3 length: 12 amino acids. Deletions cut 2 bases from V and 0 bases from J, with 4 bases between. CDR1 is DFQATT and CDR2 is SNEGSKA in the germline V gene (reference sequence). Written as DNA, the CDR3 is TGCAGTGCTAGATCCATGAACACTGAAGCTTTCTTT. Protein product: CSARSMNTEAFF.

The table lists this clonotype with many counts. The chain couples TRBV12-3 or TRBV12-4 to TRBJ2-5; TRBD2 might be the D (5 bases). This CDR3 has 14 residues. Trimming took 6 bases from V and 9 from J, leaving 20 bases between them. CDR3 coding DNA: TGTGCCAGCAGCTCCAGCGGCTCTCCCTGGGCCCAGTACTTC. Encoded protein: CASSSSGSPWAQYF.

This clonotype was recorded a few times. V usage is TRBV7-6 and J usage is TRBJ2-2, with a weak D call TRBD2 (5 bases). The CDR3 spans 14 residues. CDR1 and CDR2 (germline): SGHVS, FNYEAQ. Trimming removed 7 bases at V and 5 bases at J, with 14 bases between. The CDR3 sequence is CASNPGPGTGELFF. As DNA, the CDR3 is TGTGCCAGCAACCCTGGCCCGGGAACCGGGGAGCTGTTTTTT.

The rearrangement joins TRBV20-1 to TRBJ2-1; D ambiguous. The CDR3 consists of 11 residues. Germline CDR1 reads DFQATT; CDR2 reads SNEGSKA (reference sequence). V was shortened by 6 bases and J by 6 bases, with 9 bases between the two germline ends. CDR3 in DNA: TGCAGTGCCCCCTTACTCAATGAGCAGTTCTTC. Translated, it gives CSAPLLNEQFF.

This clonotype was seen ten or more times. The rearrangement joins TRBV12-3 or TRBV12-4 to TRBJ1-2; 9 bases map to TRBD1. V trimming: 3 bases; J trimming: 3 bases; junction bases outside the gene matches: 8. This CDR3 spans 16 amino acids. The DNA of the CDR3 is TGTGCCAGCAGTTTGTCAGGACAGGGGTCGGACTATGGCTACACCTTC. This translates into CASSLSGQGSDYGYTF.

In this sample, this clonotype turned up many times. The chain employs TRBV4-3 and TRBJ2-5; D is perhaps TRBD2 (5 bases). There are 17 residues in the CDR3. The germline gives CDR1 LGHNA, CDR2 YSLEER. Between the trimmed V and J ends, which lost 3 bases and 2 bases, there was a span of 19 bases. The CDR3: CASSQGFEGWRQETQYF. The CDR3 DNA sequence: TGCGCCAGCAGCCAGGGGTTTGAGGGATGGAGGCAAGAGACCCAGTACTTC.

This clonotype was observed a few times. The CDR3 here is CASSLWAANNEQFF. The CDR3 DNA follows: TGTGCCAGCAGCTTATGGGCCGCCAACAATGAGCAGTTCTTC. The rearrangement uses TRBV7-9 and TRBJ2-1, with D hard to call. V was cut by 2 bases and J by 5 bases, with 10 bases left in between. This CDR3 has 14 residues. Germline assignment: CDR1 SEHNR and CDR2 FQNEAQ (reference sequence).

The chain is built from TRBV10-3 and TRBJ2-1, with 14 bases identical to TRBD2. V trimming: 4 bases; J trimming: 4 bases; junction bases outside the gene matches: 6. This CDR3 is 17 amino acids long. The V gene's germline CDR1 is ENHRY and CDR2 SYGVKD. The CDR3 loop reads CAISVKGLAGAYNEQFF. In DNA form, the CDR3 reads TGTGCCATCAGTGTTAAGGGACTAGCGGGGGCTTACAATGAGCAGTTCTTC.

This clonotype was seen a few times. The chain combines TRBV20-1 with TRBJ2-5; 10 nucleotides match TRBD2. Germline assignment: CDR1 DFQATT and CDR2 SNEGSKA (reference sequence). This CDR3 has 15 amino acids. Trimming took 4 bases from V and 2 from J; bases not matched to a gene: 7. The CDR3 DNA reads as TGCAGTGCTACCCCGGCAGCGGGGGGGCAAGAGACCCAGTACTTC. Translating it yields CSATPAAGGQETQYF.

There are many counts of this clonotype. For the CDR3, the DNA is TGTGCCAGCAGCCCAAACGGGGGGGTAACTGAAGCTTTCTTT. It yields the protein CASSPNGGVTEAFF. The rearrangement links TRBV6-2 or TRBV6-3 to TRBJ1-1; tentative D call: TRBD1 (5 bases). Germline values: CDR1 MNHEY, CDR2 SVGEGT. Trimming left V 6 bases short and J 5 bases short, with 16 bases between. There are 14 residues in the CDR3.

This clonotype occurred many times. The genes are TRBV12-3 or TRBV12-4 and TRBJ2-1; D perhaps matches TRBD2 (6 bases). Trimming left V 5 bases short and J 4 bases short, with 15 bases between. The CDR3 has 15 residues. CDR3 sequence reads: CASSETPGTYNEQFF. The CDR3 bases are TGTGCCAGCAGTGAAACCCCCGGGACTTACAATGAGCAGTTCTTC.

The chain uses TRBV7-2 and TRBJ2-1; 9 bases are a match to TRBD2. CDR3 length equals 15 residues. Trimming took 2 bases from V and 5 from J; bases not matched to a gene: 4. Germline CDR1 and CDR2: SGHTA and FQGNSA. The CDR3 protein is CASSLIASGNNEQFF. The CDR3 nucleotides are TGTGCCAGCAGCTTAATCGCTAGCGGGAACAATGAGCAGTTCTTC.

A few counts support this clonotype. The V call is TRBV20-1, the J call TRBJ2-7, with D perhaps being TRBD1 or TRBD2 (6 bases each). Germline V lookup: CDR1 DFQATT, CDR2 SNEGSKA (reference sequence). The CDR3 runs to 15 residues. Trimming removed 1 base from V and 3 bases from J, with 16 bases in between. The CDR3, as DNA: TGCAGTGCTAGAGGGGAGGCAGGGGTTCACTACGAGCAGTACTTC. Translated: CSARGEAGVHYEQYF.

The chain couples TRBV4-1 to TRBJ1-4, with D possibly being TRBD1 (6 bases). The CDR3 sequence is 13 residues long. CDR1 MGHRA and CDR2 YSYEKL come from the germline V gene. V gave up 4 bases and J gave up 8 bases, with 11 bases separating them. CDR3 coding DNA: TGCGCCAGCAGCCGAACTAGGGGGGAAAAACTGTTTTTT. This codes for CASSRTRGEKLFF.

This clonotype has only a few counts. The chain recombines TRBV29-1 with TRBJ2-3; 7 bases map to TRBD2. The CDR3 contains 12 residues. After removal of 6 bases from V and 4 bases from J, the junction contained 4 bases not matched to a gene. CDR1 SQVTM and CDR2 ANQGSEA come from the germline V gene. The CDR3 sequence is CSVGTIPDTQYF. In DNA form, the CDR3 reads TGCAGCGTAGGGACTATCCCAGATACGCAGTATTTT.

The table lists this clonotype with a few counts. V gene TRBV5-1 combines with J gene TRBJ2-3; no firm D call. The V gene lost 0 bases and the J gene lost 4 bases, with 6 bases spanning the gap. This CDR3 contains 13 residues. The germline gives CDR1 SGHRS, CDR2 YFSETQ. The CDR3 DNA follows: TGCGCCAGCAGCTTGGTAGCAGCAGATACGCAGTATTTT. Amino acid sequence: CASSLVAADTQYF.

This clonotype appeared many times. The chain links TRBV20-1 to TRBJ2-5; 12 bases fit TRBD2. This CDR3 has 17 residues. Per germline, CDR1 DFQATT and CDR2 SNEGSKA (reference sequence). J lost 5 bases, V lost 4 bases, and 14 bases had no gene match. The CDR3 nucleotides read TGCAGTGCTAAGGGTTTGACTAGCGGGAGTATGCTCGAGACCCAGTACTTC. It codes for CSAKGLTSGSMLETQYF.

The chain uses TRBV30 and TRBJ2-7, with no clear D. The germline gives CDR1 GTSNPN, CDR2 SVGIG (reference sequence). The CDR3 is 12 residues long. V lost 1 base and J 4 bases, leaving 8 bases between the germline ends. CDR3 DNA: TGTGCCTGGAGTGCTAACCGGTACGAGCAGTACTTC. It codes for CAWSANRYEQYF.

The V call is TRBV7-6, the J call TRBJ2-7; TRBD2 matches at 9 bases. The V gene's germline CDR1 is SGHVS and CDR2 FNYEAQ. V lost 3 bases, J lost 2 bases, and 5 bases stayed unmatched. The CDR3 runs 15 residues. The CDR3 is CASSLMAGGPYEQYF. CDR3 in DNA: TGTGCCAGCAGCTTGATGGCGGGAGGGCCCTACGAGCAGTACTTC.

In this sample, this clonotype turned up a few times. V and J are TRBV5-5 and TRBJ2-5; TRBD2 might be the D (5 bases). The germline V gene has CDR1 SGHKS and CDR2 YYEKEE (reference sequence). The CDR3 runs 17 residues. V lost 0 bases and J 4 bases, leaving 19 bases between the germline ends. CDR3 sequence reads: CASSLGWTASIAETQYF. The CDR3 DNA is TGTGCCAGCAGCTTGGGGTGGACGGCTAGCATTGCAGAGACCCAGTACTTC.

In DNA form, the CDR3 reads TGTGCCAGCAGGGCGGGGGGCCACAATGAGCAGTTCTTC. Encoded protein: CASRAGGHNEQFF. The rearrangement links TRBV12-3 or TRBV12-4 to TRBJ2-1; TRBD2 aligns across 8 bases. V lost 6 bases, J lost 5 bases, and 3 bases stayed unmatched. CDR3 length: 13 residues.

As regards this clonotype: Likely a read error: the CDR3 ends without its conserved phenylalanine or tryptophan. The V gene is TRBV29-1, the J gene TRBJ2-7; D is tentatively TRBD1 or TRBD2 (5 bases each). The germline CDR1 and CDR2 sequences are SQVTM and ANQGSEA. The V and J ends lost 6 bases and 2 bases respectively, with 20 bases between them. The CDR3 has 15 residues. The CDR3 is CSVTPRGFGPYEQYI. CDR3 bases: TGCAGCGTGACACCGAGGGGTTTTGGTCCCTACGAGCAGTACATC.